This entry lists 20 T cell receptor beta chains sequenced from one sample in a study of blood T cell repertoires in COVID-19. Sequencing was performed with immunoSEQ multiplex PCR; in TCRdb, only in-frame clones are kept and a portion is missing. Of about 61,000 clones listed, 87% are singletons. Sequencing input: peripheral blood. The receptors shown here come from a man in his sixties with acute or convalescent COVID-19.

This clone was seen only once. The V and J genes are TRBV30 and TRBJ1-6, with a possible D match to TRBD1 (5 bases). This CDR3 region has 14 residues. CDR1 and CDR2 (germline): GTSNPN, SVGIG (reference sequence). V dropped 2 bases and J dropped 9 bases, with 14 bases sitting between them. The CDR3 DNA is TGTGCCTGGAGTCCTGGGACTGGTGGTTCACCCCTCCACTTT. Protein: CAWSPGTGGSPLHF.

The chain employs TRBV6-6 and TRBJ1-1; D is possibly TRBD1 (6 bases). The CDR3 runs to 15 residues. CDR1 is MNHNY and CDR2 is SVGAGI in the germline V gene (reference sequence). Trimming cost V 7 bases and J 6 bases, with 21 bases left between them. CDR3 loop: CASTFRGAQNAEAFF. In nucleotides, the CDR3 is TGTGCCAGCACGTTCCGGGGGGCGCAAAACGCTGAAGCTTTCTTT.

V is TRBV7-7 and J is TRBJ2-5; 7 nucleotides align to TRBD2. V lost 10 bases, J lost 4 bases, and 6 bases stayed unmatched. CDR1 is SSHAT and CDR2 is FNYEAQ in the germline V gene (reference sequence). The CDR3 has 12 amino acids. Here the CDR3 reads CATRGEGETQYF. The CDR3 DNA is TGTGCCACCAGAGGGGAGGGAGAGACCCAGTACTTC.

There are a few counts of this clone. V is TRBV21-1 and J is TRBJ1-4. TRBV21-1 is assigned pseudogene status. The CDR3 is made up of 16 amino acids. The CDR3 coding sequence is TGTGCCAGCAGCAAAGCACCGGGATACAACAATGAAAAACTGTTTTTT. It translates to CASSKAPGYNNEKLFF.

This chain uses TRBV19 with TRBJ1-6, with D perhaps TRBD1 (6 bases). The CDR3 has 14 residues. In germline, CDR1 is LNHDA, CDR2 SQIVND (reference sequence). V lost 8 bases and J lost 2, with 10 bases in between. Written as DNA, the CDR3 is TGTGCCAGTCGAGGGACAACCTATAATTCACCCCTCCACTTT. It translates to CASRGTTYNSPLHF.

This clone was seen a single time. The chain recombines TRBV2 with TRBJ2-1, with a weak D call TRBD1 (6 bases). The CDR3 length is 14 residues. CDR1 and CDR2 from the germline V gene are SNHLY and FYNNEI. Deletions cut 2 bases from V and 5 bases from J, with 10 bases between. The CDR3 is CASSERTADNEQFF. The CDR3 DNA is TGTGCCAGCAGTGAAAGGACAGCCGACAATGAGCAGTTCTTC. Supplemented by reference TRBV2 and TRBJ2-1, the full variable domain reads EPEVTQTPSHQVTQMGQEVILRCVPISNHLYFYWYRQILGQKVEFLVSFYNNEISEKSEIFDDQFSVERPDGSNFTLKIRSTKLEDSAMYFCASSERTADNEQFFGPGTRLTVL.

The chain couples TRBV24-1 to TRBJ2-3; the match to TRBD1 covers 9 bases. Trimming took 3 bases from V and 5 from J; bases not matched to a gene: 8. The CDR3 length is 16 residues. Germline V gives CDR1 KGHDR, CDR2 SFDVKD. The CDR3 region is CATSDPYTGGRDTQYF. Here the CDR3 DNA reads TGTGCCACCAGTGATCCCTATACAGGGGGCAGAGATACGCAGTATTTT.

The chain has TRBV5-6 and TRBJ1-2, with 7 bases lining up with TRBD1. Germline assignment: CDR1 SGHDT and CDR2 YYEEEE. There are 14 residues in the CDR3. The V and J ends lost 3 bases and 7 bases, in that order; junction bases with no gene match: 9. The CDR3 DNA reads TGTGCCAGCAGCTCCACAGGGGTTGTGGTTGGCTACACCTTC. Its protein is CASSSTGVVVGYTF.

The chain carries TRBV6-2 or TRBV6-3 and TRBJ2-1, with 7 positions matching TRBD1. The CDR3 loop spans 12 amino acids. V dropped 4 bases and J dropped 7; count of bases not matched to a gene: 1. Germline CDR1 and CDR2: MNHEY and SVGEGT. The CDR3 region is CASSSQGNEQFF. In DNA, the CDR3 is TGTGCCAGCAGTTCACAGGGGAATGAGCAGTTCTTC.

The rearrangement joins TRBV28 to TRBJ2-5, with 9 bases matching TRBD2. Unmatched junction bases numbered 12, after V lost 8 bases and J lost 5 bases. The CDR3 is made up of 15 amino acids. The germline CDR1 and CDR2 sequences are MDHEN and SYDVKM. The CDR3 loop reads CASPGSGGLQETQYF. Written as DNA, the CDR3 is TGTGCCAGCCCTGGGAGCGGGGGGTTGCAGGAGACCCAGTACTTC.

The gene calls are TRBV6-1 and TRBJ1-1; 8 bases are a match to TRBD1. The V gene end was trimmed by 2 bases and the J gene end by 1 base; junction bases not matched to a gene: 12. Germline V gene data show CDR1 as MNHNS and CDR2 as SASEGT. The CDR3 extends over 18 amino acids. The DNA of the CDR3 is TGTGCCAGCAGTGAAAGGAAATGGTCCGGGACAGGGAACACTGAAGCTTTCTTT. It specifies CASSERKWSGTGNTEAFF.

The gene calls are TRBV4-2 and TRBJ2-5, with 8 bases aligning to TRBD2. Trimming at V came to 2 bases and at J to 5 bases, leaving 22 bases not matched to a gene. From germline, CDR1 is LGHNA and CDR2 YNFKEQ. This CDR3 has 20 amino acids. CDR3 protein: CASSQPGGGTLRRSRETQYF. The CDR3 DNA reads TGTGCCAGCAGCCAACCCGGGGGGGGCACCCTAAGGCGGTCACGGGAGACCCAGTACTTC.

The rearrangement uses TRBV19 and TRBJ2-1, with 8 bases fitting TRBD2. Germline assignment: CDR1 LNHDA and CDR2 SQIVND (reference sequence). Losses at the gene ends were 4 bases for V and 0 bases for J; bases not matched to a gene: 2. This CDR3 region has 15 residues. The CDR3 region has the DNA TGTGCCAGTAGTAAGGGACTAGGCTCCTACAATGAGCAGTTCTTC. Translating it yields CASSKGLGSYNEQFF.

The genes are TRBV6-6 and TRBJ1-3, with TRBD1 as a possible D gene (5 bases). This CDR3 spans 16 amino acids. Trimming cost V 6 bases and J 0 bases, with 15 bases left between them. Germline V gene data show CDR1 as MNHNY and CDR2 as SVGAGI (reference sequence). The CDR3 loop reads CASSPRGLSSGNTIYF. DNA for the CDR3: TGTGCCAGCAGCCCTAGGGGACTAAGCTCTGGAAACACCATATATTTT.

The V gene is TRBV6-1, the J gene TRBJ2-7; 10 positions match TRBD1. Germline V gene lookup returns CDR1 MNHNS and CDR2 SASEGT. The CDR3 has 15 residues. With V trimmed by 3 bases and J by 2 bases, 4 bases remained unmatched. CDR3 DNA sequence: TGTGCCAGCAGTGAGGCCGGGACAGGGGCCTACGAGCAGTACTTC. Translating it yields CASSEAGTGAYEQYF.

V is TRBV9 and J is TRBJ1-1, with TRBD1 matching over 7 bases. V shed 0 bases, J shed 5 bases, and the junction held 4 bases outside the gene matches. This CDR3 comprises 14 residues. CDR1 and CDR2 (germline): SGDLS, YYNGEE. CDR3 residues: CASSVEQGGTEAFF. Here the CDR3 DNA reads TGTGCCAGCAGCGTAGAGCAGGGGGGAACTGAAGCTTTCTTT.

The chain recombines TRBV3-1 (or the pseudogene TRBV3-2) with TRBJ1-4, with D hard to call. V was clipped by 1 base and J by 7 bases, with 10 bases between them. There are 14 residues in the CDR3. Germline CDR1 and CDR2: LGHDT and YNNKEL (reference sequence). The CDR3 nucleotides read TGTGCCAGCAGCCAAGGCCAAACGGGTGAAAAACTGTTTTTT. Encoded protein: CASSQGQTGEKLFF.

As to this clone: A much larger clone sits a single nucleotide away, making a read error possible. Other DNA variants within this sample encode the same CDR3. This chain connects TRBV6-1 to TRBJ1-2; D remains ambiguous. Germline V gives CDR1 MNHNS, CDR2 SASEGT. This CDR3 contains 13 residues. V lost 0 bases, J lost 5 bases, and 7 bases lay in between. DNA for the CDR3: TGTGCCAGCAGTGAAGCGAGGCCGTATGGCTACACCTTC. Encoded protein: CASSEARPYGYTF.

The genes are TRBV6-2 or TRBV6-3 and TRBJ2-1, with D perhaps TRBD2 (6 bases). Germline CDR1 is MNHEY and CDR2 is SVGEGT. This CDR3 has 15 residues. Trimming took 2 bases from V and 5 from J, leaving 13 bases between them. The CDR3 loop is CASSYPSGGNNEQFF. As DNA, the CDR3 is TGTGCCAGCAGTTACCCTTCCGGGGGAAACAATGAGCAGTTCTTC.

V and J are TRBV7-3 and TRBJ2-1, with 9 bases identical to TRBD1. Per germline, CDR1 SGHTA and CDR2 FQGTGA. The J segment lost 6 bases and the V segment lost 4 bases, leaving 4 bases of the junction unmatched. The CDR3 covers 14 residues. This CDR3 is CASSSGQGVNEQFF. Here the CDR3 DNA reads TGTGCCAGCAGCTCGGGACAGGGAGTCAATGAGCAGTTCTTC.